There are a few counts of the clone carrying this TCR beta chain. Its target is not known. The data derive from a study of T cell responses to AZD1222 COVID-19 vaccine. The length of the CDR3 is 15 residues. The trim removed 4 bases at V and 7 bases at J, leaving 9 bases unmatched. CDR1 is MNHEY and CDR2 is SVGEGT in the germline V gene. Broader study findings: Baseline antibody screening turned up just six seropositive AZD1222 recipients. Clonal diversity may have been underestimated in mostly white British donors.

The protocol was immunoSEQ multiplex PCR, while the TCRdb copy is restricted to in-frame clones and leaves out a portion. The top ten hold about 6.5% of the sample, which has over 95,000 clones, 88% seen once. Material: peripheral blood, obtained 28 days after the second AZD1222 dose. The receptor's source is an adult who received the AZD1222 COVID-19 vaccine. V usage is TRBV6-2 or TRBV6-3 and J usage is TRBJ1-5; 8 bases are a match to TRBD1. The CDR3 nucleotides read TGTGCCAGCAGTTCGGACAGGGATTCTCTCCAGCCCCAGCATTTT. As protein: CASSSDRDSLQPQHF.